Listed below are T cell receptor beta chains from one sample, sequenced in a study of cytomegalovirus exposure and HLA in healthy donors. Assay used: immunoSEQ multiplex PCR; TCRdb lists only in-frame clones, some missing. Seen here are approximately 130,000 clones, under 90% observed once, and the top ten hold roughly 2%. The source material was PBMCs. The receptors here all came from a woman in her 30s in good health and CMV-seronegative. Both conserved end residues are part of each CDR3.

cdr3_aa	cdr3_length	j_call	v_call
CASSQEAQATVSYNSPLHF	19	TRBJ1-6	TRBV4-3
CASSPAGGSYEQYF	14	.	TRBV6-5
CASSMWTGTTYEQYF	15	TRBJ2-7	TRBV19
CASSHQGGAHTEAFF	15	TRBJ1-1	TRBV5-1
CASSLEGTGSEQYF	14	TRBJ2-7	TRBV7-9
CASRARDRGTGELFF	15	TRBJ2-2	TRBV7-3
CASSTGQSSNQPQHF	15	TRBJ1-5	TRBV6-5
CASSMGTLAKNIQYF	15	TRBJ2-4	TRBV19
CASSEGQDYSPLHF	14	TRBJ1-6	TRBV6-1
CAISETGSRNQPQHF	15	TRBJ1-5	TRBV10-3
CASSLARSGLAGRAREQYF	19	TRBJ2-7	TRBV7-8
CASSYPRQEGWEKLFF	16	TRBJ1-4	TRBV5-1
CASSINRVDNEQFF	14	TRBJ2-1	TRBV19
CASSGPGQGVVSNQPQHF	18	TRBJ1-5	TRBV2
CASHGQGVNTEAFF	14	TRBJ1-1	TRBV6-1
CASSVGAGNTDTQYF	15	TRBJ2-3	TRBV9
CASSQGDRHYEQYF	14	TRBJ2-7	TRBV14
CASSPPGVGRSAKNIQYF	18	TRBJ2-4	TRBV18
CASSPSGGRPYEQYF	15	TRBJ2-7	TRBV27
CASSTRTGGIEETQYF	16	TRBJ2-5	TRBV27
CASRSGTGGNEKLFF	15	TRBJ1-4	TRBV6-5
CASAASGGHYQPQHF	15	TRBJ1-5	TRBV2
CASSLDPSGGYYNEQFF	17	TRBJ2-1	TRBV9
CASSPLAPLSGANTGELFF	19	TRBJ2-2	TRBV18
CASSLSLGNTIYF	13	TRBJ1-3	TRBV25-1
CASSLTGGPQETQYF	15	TRBJ2-5	TRBV5-1
CAVKGQGSIMNTEAFF	16	TRBJ1-1	TRBV10-3
CASSPGQENTEAFF	14	TRBJ1-1	TRBV5-1
CAWSVGGSSYEQYF	14	TRBJ2-7	TRBV30
CASSLYGNQETQYF	14	TRBJ2-5	TRBV7-3
CASSPTGGAGTGELFF	16	TRBJ2-2	TRBV4-1
CASSLAAGANTGELFF	16	TRBJ2-2	TRBV7-6
CASSYDREANYGYTF	15	TRBJ1-2	TRBV6-5
CASSDRDRAAYEQYF	15	TRBJ2-7	TRBV27
CASTLGTSGGKGTQYF	16	TRBJ2-3	TRBV11-2
CASRLGRKGYTF	12	TRBJ1-2	TRBV12-2
CASSIAAAYTDTQYF	15	TRBJ2-3	TRBV19
CASSGTGGWNTEAFF	15	TRBJ1-1	TRBV5-1
CASSPLGGGRGPRNEQFF	18	TRBJ2-1	TRBV11-3
CASSLGLAGKFEETQYF	17	TRBJ2-5	TRBV11-2
CASSSDPSGGAGGTQYF	17	TRBJ2-3	TRBV5-1
CASSGTGAGNEKLFF	15	TRBJ1-4	TRBV6-5
CASSVGGRETGELFF	15	TRBJ2-2	TRBV9
CASSQDSQGWVFGYTF	16	TRBJ1-2	TRBV4-2
CASSRSGNWTEAFF	14	TRBJ1-1	TRBV21-1
CASSLAGGPEQPQHF	15	TRBJ1-5	TRBV5-1
CASSPGTGATYEQYF	15	TRBJ2-7	TRBV9
CATSMGHYEQYF	12	TRBJ2-7	TRBV9
CASSDSDRGGETQYF	15	TRBJ2-5	TRBV2
CASSQGIGQGASEQYF	16	TRBJ2-7	TRBV14
CAWSVRGGALEAFF	14	TRBJ1-1	TRBV30
CASSPTPTGSSYNSPLHF	18	TRBJ1-6	TRBV19
CASSLTAGTGITEAFF	16	TRBJ1-1	TRBV5-1
CASLTGGYQETQYF	14	TRBJ2-5	TRBV2
CASSLVQGNYGYTF	14	TRBJ1-2	TRBV7-9
CASSTKLDSGNTIYF	15	TRBJ1-3	TRBV7-6
CASNGAFGGETQYF	14	TRBJ2-5	TRBV5-1
CASSYSAGAGQPQHF	15	TRBJ1-5	TRBV6-5
CASRNRALGSALHF	14	TRBJ1-6	TRBV27
CSVESSGGANTGELFF	16	TRBJ2-2	TRBV29-1